The T cell receptor (beta chain) under discussion was sequenced for a study of cytomegalovirus exposure and HLA in healthy donors. Study-level results: Excluded were some V segments that proved indistinguishable, including TRBV6-2 and TRBV6-3. What TCR beta sequences reportedly achieved was accurate prediction of HLA-A and HLA-B alleles in most subjects.

For this clone: Its antigen is not known.

Amplification used 60 Vbeta primers and 13 Jbeta primers. The assay was immunoSEQ multiplex PCR, and TCRdb's table has in-frame clones only and misses some. The table includes tens of thousands of clones, roughly 74% detected once. CDR1 KGHSH and CDR2 LQKENI come from the germline V gene. CDR3 size: 15 residues. V lost 3 bases, J lost 7 bases, and 8 bases stayed unmatched. V is TRBV18 and J is TRBJ2-4; TRBD1 aligns across 8 bases. The material sequenced was PBMCs. The sequence was collected from a woman aged 45-65 years in good health and CMV-seropositive. CDR3 sequence (DNA): TGTGCCAGCTCACCGCCAGAGGACAGGGTGAACATTCAGTACTTC. It specifies CASSPPEDRVNIQYF.